This is a list of T cell receptor beta chains from one sample in a study of blood T cell repertoires in COVID-19. Profiled with immunoSEQ multiplex PCR; TCRdb holds only in-frame clones, not every one. The sample records just over 150,000 clones, 75% to 90% being singletons. Sequenced: peripheral blood. All receptors come from a woman in her thirties or forties with acute or convalescent COVID-19. The CDR3 runs from the conserved cysteine through the conserved F or W. The D gene is left open where the match is weak. Where a row states a size, it is once, few, many or the class of an expanded clone; other rows omit it.

NA	TRBD1	TRBV4-1	TRBJ1-6	CASSQEGQGSSYNSPLHF	TGCGCCAGCAGCCAAGAAGGACAGGGAAGCTCCTATAATTCACCCCTCCACTTT
NA	TRBD1	TRBV4-1	TRBJ2-5	CASTTTGMETQYF	TGCGCCAGCACCACGACAGGGATGGAGACCCAGTACTTC
NA	NA	TRBV19	TRBJ2-3	CAISTSNTQYF	TGTGCTATTTCCACGAGTAATACGCAGTATTTT
NA	NA	TRBV5-6	TRBJ2-3	CASSLRLNTDTQYF	TGTGCCAGCAGCTTGAGACTCAACACAGATACGCAGTATTTT
NA	NA	TRBV11-3	TRBJ2-2	CASSPRPRGRRTGELFF	TGTGCCAGCAGCCCGCGACCTAGGGGCAGGCGGACCGGGGAGCTGTTTTTT
few	NA	TRBV18	TRBJ1-6	CASSSEQGFYNSPLHF	TGTGCCAGCTCCTCCGAACAGGGTTTTTATAATTCACCCCTCCACTTT
NA	TRBD2	TRBV19	TRBJ2-1	CASSIGGSYNEQFF	TGTGCCAGTAGTATCGGGGGGAGTTACAATGAGCAGTTCTTC
NA	TRBD1	TRBV24-1	TRBJ2-7	CATRGPSTGFSYEQYF	TGTGCCACCAGGGGGCCGTCGACAGGGTTCTCCTACGAGCAGTACTTC
NA	NA	TRBV11-2	TRBJ1-1	CASSFGGGGTEAFF	TGTGCCAGCAGCTTCGGAGGTGGAGGCACTGAAGCTTTCTTT
few	TRBD1	TRBV5-1	TRBJ2-1	CASSLAQGGTNEQFF	TGCGCCAGCAGCTTGGCACAGGGGGGTACCAATGAGCAGTTCTTC
once	TRBD1	TRBV6-5	TRBJ1-4	CASGRDRDEKLFF	TGTGCCAGCGGCCGGGACAGGGATGAAAAACTGTTTTTT
once	NA	TRBV7-3	TRBJ2-1	CASSFIQGGYNEQFF	TGTGCCAGCAGCTTTATCCAGGGGGGATACAATGAGCAGTTCTTC
NA	NA	TRBV10-1	TRBJ1-5	CASNPGGLCKTCNQPQHF	TGCGCCAGCAATCCGGGGGGGTTGTGCAAAACCTGCAATCAGCCCCAGCATTTT
once	TRBD1	TRBV18	TRBJ1-5	CASSRDRETAQHF	TGTGCCAGCTCACGTGACAGGGAAACGGCCCAGCATTTT
NA	NA	TRBV2	TRBJ2-7	CASSEAPGVYEQYF	TGTGCCAGCAGTGAAGCGCCAGGGGTCTACGAGCAGTACTTC
NA	TRBD2	TRBV3-1/TRBV3-2	TRBJ2-1	CASSPEVGTSGPFNEQFF	TGTGCCAGCAGCCCAGAGGTCGGGACTAGCGGGCCATTCAATGAGCAGTTCTTC
NA	TRBD2	TRBV4-2	TRBJ2-2	CASSPSGRGTGELFF	TGTGCCAGCAGCCCTAGCGGGAGGGGCACCGGGGAGCTGTTTTTT
once	NA	TRBV5-1	TRBJ1-1	CASSVLTVNTEAFF	TGCGCCAGCAGCGTATTGACAGTGAACACTGAAGCTTTCTTT
NA	NA	TRBV4-1	TRBJ1-2	CASSQEHRSRYGYTF	TGCGCCAGCAGCCAAGAGCATCGGTCGCGCTATGGCTACACCTTC
once	NA	TRBV28	TRBJ2-1	CASSSEFGGQQLYNEQFF	TGTGCCAGCAGTTCCGAATTCGGGGGACAGCAACTTTACAATGAGCAGTTCTTC
NA	NA	TRBV30	TRBJ2-3	CAWSVQKTDTQYF	TGTGCCTGGAGTGTACAGAAAACAGATACGCAGTATTTT
once	NA	TRBV5-1	TRBJ1-1	CASRSGTMNTEAFF	TGCGCCAGCAGATCCGGGACAATGAACACTGAAGCTTTCTTT
NA	NA	TRBV27	TRBJ1-5	CASRLGGLNQPQHF	TGTGCCAGCAGGCTCGGAGGGCTTAATCAGCCCCAGCATTTT
once	TRBD1	TRBV10-3	TRBJ2-4	CAISESQGDRIYF	TGTGCCATCAGTGAGTCGCAGGGGGACCGGATCTACTTC
NA	NA	TRBV6-2/TRBV6-3	TRBJ2-3	CASSVTGSTQYF	TGTGCCAGCAGTGTTACAGGGAGCACGCAGTATTTT
NA	NA	TRBV19	TRBJ2-7	CASSIGHDAYEQYF	TGTGCCAGTAGTATTGGACACGACGCCTACGAGCAGTACTTC
NA	TRBD2	TRBV5-4	TRBJ2-7	CASSTGVAGGYEQYF	TGTGCCAGCAGCACGGGAGTAGCGGGAGGGTACGAGCAGTACTTC
NA	TRBD2	TRBV10-3	TRBJ2-1	CAIRTSGRANEQFF	TGTGCCATACGGACTAGCGGGAGGGCCAATGAGCAGTTCTTC
NA	NA	TRBV3-1/TRBV3-2	TRBJ2-3	CASSQGPYTDTQYF	TGTGCCAGCAGCCAGGGGCCCTACACAGATACGCAGTATTTT
NA	NA	TRBV4-1	TRBJ1-1	CASSQDNQGNQKSMNTEAFF	TGCGCCAGCAGCCAAGATAATCAGGGTAACCAAAAAAGCATGAACACTGAAGCTTTCTTT
NA	NA	TRBV2	TRBJ1-4	CASRTRTPTNEKLFF	TGTGCCAGCAGGACCCGGACACCCACTAATGAAAAACTGTTTTTT
NA	TRBD2	TRBV3-1/TRBV3-2	TRBJ2-1	CASSHDPPIWELIAGDYNEQFF	TGTGCCAGCAGCCATGACCCCCCCATCTGGGAACTAATCGCGGGGGACTACAATGAGCAGTTCTTC
NA	NA	TRBV18	TRBJ2-7	CASSPEGVPNYEQYF	TGTGCCAGCTCACCGGAGGGAGTCCCAAACTACGAGCAGTACTTC
once	NA	TRBV7-9	TRBJ1-5	CASSPGSGPGNQPQHF	TGTGCCAGCAGCCCCGGGAGCGGTCCGGGCAATCAGCCCCAGCATTTT
NA	TRBD1	TRBV29-1	TRBJ1-1	CSVKQGAVNTEAFF	TGCAGCGTTAAACAGGGGGCGGTGAACACTGAAGCTTTCTTT
NA	TRBD2	TRBV2	TRBJ2-2	CASSDLAGTTGELFF	TGTGCCAGCAGTGATCTAGCGGGGACCACCGGGGAGCTGTTTTTT
NA	TRBD2	TRBV7-2	TRBJ2-1	CASSLLSGGFNEQFF	TGTGCCAGCAGCTTACTAAGCGGGGGATTCAATGAGCAGTTCTTC
NA	NA	TRBV7-3	TRBJ2-7	CASSLTFLSYEQYF	TGTGCCAGCAGCTTAACTTTTCTGTCCTACGAGCAGTACTTC
NA	NA	TRBV4-2	TRBJ1-2	CASSQDRGTVYGYTF	TGTGCCAGCAGCCAAGATCGGGGAACCGTCTATGGCTACACCTTC
NA	TRBD1	TRBV6-5	TRBJ1-6	CASSYYGQGNSPLHF	TGTGCCAGCAGTTACTATGGACAGGGCAATTCACCCCTCCACTTT
NA	TRBD2	TRBV27	TRBJ2-1	CASVKPGLAGVSEQFF	TGTGCCAGCGTTAAACCGGGACTAGCGGGAGTAAGTGAGCAGTTCTTC
NA	TRBD2	TRBV5-1	TRBJ2-1	CASSLGLAGSMRSYNEQFF	TGCGCCAGCAGCTTGGGACTAGCGGGGTCCATGAGATCCTACAATGAGCAGTTCTTC
NA	NA	TRBV5-1	TRBJ2-1	CASSLVDSAYNEQFF	TGCGCCAGCAGCTTGGTAGACTCAGCCTACAATGAGCAGTTCTTC
NA	NA	TRBV25-1	TRBJ2-3	CASSEKWGRPDTQYF	TGTGCCAGCAGTGAAAAGTGGGGCAGGCCAGATACGCAGTATTTT
NA	NA	TRBV27	TRBJ1-6	CASSFTGVGSPLHF	TGTGCCAGCAGTTTCACCGGGGTCGGGTCACCCCTCCACTTT
NA	TRBD1	TRBV18	TRBJ1-2	CASSPRQGNYGYTF	TGTGCCAGCTCCCCAAGACAGGGTAACTATGGCTACACCTTC
NA	NA	TRBV30	TRBJ1-6	CAWGLSISESSYNSPLHF	TGTGCCTGGGGGCTATCAATCAGCGAGAGCTCCTATAATTCACCCCTCCACTTT
NA	TRBD1	TRBV6-2/TRBV6-3	TRBJ1-1	CASSYGTATGKAFF	TGTGCCAGCAGTTACGGGACAGCGACCGGGAAAGCTTTCTTT
NA	TRBD2	TRBV24-1	TRBJ2-7	CATSAGTSGSYEQYF	TGTGCCACCAGTGCGGGGACTAGCGGTAGCTACGAGCAGTACTTC
NA	TRBD2	TRBV6-4	TRBJ2-7	CASTPQRGSYEQYF	TGTGCCAGCACCCCCCAGCGGGGCTCCTACGAGCAGTACTTC
NA	NA	TRBV24-1	TRBJ2-5	CATSDLKSWGRETQYF	TGTGCCACCAGTGATTTAAAGTCTTGGGGCAGGGAGACCCAGTACTTC
NA	TRBD1	TRBV2	TRBJ1-5	CASRARGQSNQPQHF	TGTGCCAGCAGAGCGAGGGGACAGAGTAATCAGCCCCAGCATTTT
NA	TRBD1	TRBV5-1	TRBJ1-2	CASSPGQGVYGYTF	TGCGCCAGCAGCCCGGGACAGGGAGTCTATGGCTACACCTTC